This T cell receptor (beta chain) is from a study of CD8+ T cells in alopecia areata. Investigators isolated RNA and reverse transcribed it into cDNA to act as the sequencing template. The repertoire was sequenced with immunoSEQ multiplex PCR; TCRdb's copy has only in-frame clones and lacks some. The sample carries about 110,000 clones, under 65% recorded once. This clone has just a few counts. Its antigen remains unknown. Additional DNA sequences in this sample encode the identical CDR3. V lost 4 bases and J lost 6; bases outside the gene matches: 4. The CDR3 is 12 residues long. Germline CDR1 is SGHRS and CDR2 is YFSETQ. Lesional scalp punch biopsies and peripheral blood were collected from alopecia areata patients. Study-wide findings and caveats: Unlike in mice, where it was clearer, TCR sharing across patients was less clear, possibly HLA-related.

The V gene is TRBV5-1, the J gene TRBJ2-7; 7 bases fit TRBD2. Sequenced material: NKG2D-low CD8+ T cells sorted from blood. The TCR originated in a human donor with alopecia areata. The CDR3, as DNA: TGCGCCAGCAGCCTTGGGAGGGGCGAGCAGTACTTC. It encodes CASSLGRGEQYF.